Listed here is a single T cell receptor (beta chain). Its antigen is unknown. The junction does not match germline at one end; this may be a read error. The CDR3 spans 14 residues. Germline V CDR1 and CDR2: SEHNR, FQNEAQ (reference sequence). CD4+ naive, central memory, regulatory and stem cell-like memory cells were sorted via CD45RO/CCR7/CD25/CD127/CD95/CD27. This specimen comes from a study of beta chain features in type 1 diabetes. General study results and limits: For Type 1 diabetes patients, all four CD4+ subsets carried TCRB CDR3s that were moderately but significantly shorter.

All of the isolated RNA was reverse transcribed, so expressed TCRB transcripts were sequenced. TCRdb's copy holds only in-frame clones and misses some; the assay was immunoSEQ multiplex PCR. The profile shows hundreds of thousands of clones, 15% of them singletons. V is TRBV7-9 and J is TRBJ1-2; TRBD1 aligns across 8 bases. This receptor was identified in a young man with type 1 diabetes. The source material was naive CD4+ T cells from blood. The CDR3: CASSLAGDRGSPGF. DNA for the CDR3: TGTGCCAGCAGCTTAGCCGGCGACAGGGGTTCCCCAGGCTTC.